These T cell receptor beta chains were read from a single sample in a study of PD-L1 blockade in urothelial cancer. Clones were sequenced by immunoSEQ multiplex PCR, and TCRdb holds only the in-frame ones, with some missing. Here the sample spans under 30,000 clones, 87% being singletons. The specimen comprised PBMCs, sampled around atezolizumab (anti-PD-L1) treatment. These receptors were collected from a man in his fifties or sixties with urothelial cancer. Both conserved end residues are part of each CDR3. A D gene is named only where the DNA matches it firmly. Rows may omit the clone size; those that give it use once, few, many or a size class.

v_call	cdr3_length	j_call	clone_size	d_call	cdr3_aa	cdr3_nt
TRBV4-1	13	TRBJ2-2	NA	NA	CASSLITAGELFF	TGCGCCAGCAGCCTCATAACGGCCGGGGAGCTGTTTTTT
TRBV30	14	TRBJ2-1	once	NA	CVWIALGSYNEQFF	TGTGTCTGGATAGCGTTGGGATCCTACAATGAGCAGTTCTTC
TRBV5-3	15	TRBJ1-6	NA	NA	CARSLVGGADSPLHF	TGTGCCAGAAGCTTGGTAGGGGGGGCAGATTCACCCCTCCACTTT
TRBV6-1	16	TRBJ2-5	once	NA	CASSDLGGEVQETQYF	TGTGCCAGCAGTGACCTCGGGGGAGAAGTCCAAGAGACCCAGTACTTC
TRBV28	17	TRBJ1-5	NA	NA	CASSLTGHRYGNQPQHF	TGTGCCAGCAGTCTCACGGGACATAGGTATGGCAATCAGCCCCAGCATTTT
TRBV6-6	15	TRBJ2-7	few	NA	CASSYSSGDGYEQYF	TGTGCCAGCAGTTACTCATCCGGGGATGGGTACGAGCAGTACTTC
TRBV29-1	13	TRBJ2-2	NA	TRBD1	CSADRGHTGELFF	TGCAGCGCCGACAGGGGTCACACCGGGGAGCTGTTTTTT
TRBV7-9	16	TRBJ1-4	NA	TRBD1	CASSVTHGTGGEKLFF	TGTGCCAGCAGCGTAACTCACGGGACAGGGGGTGAAAAACTGTTTTTT
TRBV30	13	TRBJ1-1	few	NA	CAWSSMGHREAFF	TGTGCCTGGAGTTCAATGGGACATCGTGAAGCTTTCTTT
TRBV6-1	13	TRBJ1-2	NA	NA	CASSVEYGSGYTF	TGTGCCAGCAGTGTCGAGTATGGTTCGGGCTACACCTTC
TRBV6-5	14	TRBJ2-5	NA	NA	CASTLAPGGETQYF	TGTGCCAGCACTCTCGCCCCAGGGGGGGAGACCCAGTACTTC
TRBV4-1	17	TRBJ1-2	few	TRBD1	CASSQDIGRGQIYGYTF	TGCGCCAGCAGCCAAGATATAGGCAGGGGGCAGATCTATGGCTACACCTTC
TRBV15	15	TRBJ1-4	NA	TRBD1	CATSPPRTGGEKLFF	TGTGCCACCAGCCCCCCCAGGACAGGGGGTGAAAAACTGTTTTTT
TRBV28	16	TRBJ2-7	NA	TRBD1	CASSRGQGVQSYEQYF	TGTGCCAGCAGTAGGGGACAGGGTGTTCAGTCCTACGAGCAGTACTTC
TRBV19	14	TRBJ2-2	NA	TRBD1	CASNEGAPAGELFF	TGTGCCAGTAACGAGGGGGCCCCAGCCGGGGAGCTGTTTTTT
TRBV21-1	14	TRBJ2-5	NA	NA	CASSKRETWETQYF	TGTGCCAGCAGCAAAAGGGAGACCTGGGAGACCCAGTACTTC
TRBV5-1	13	TRBJ2-7	NA	NA	CASSLSLAQSPDF	TGCGCCAGCAGCTTGTCACTAGCTCAATCCCCAGACTTC
TRBV4-3	21	TRBJ2-2	NA	TRBD1	CASSQSPGQRGGVSNTGELFF	TGCGCCAGCAGCCAATCTCCGGGACAGCGAGGTGGGGTTTCCAACACCGGGGAGCTGTTTTTT
TRBV18	16	TRBJ2-2	NA	NA	CASSPRVAANTGELFF	TGTGCCAGCTCACCACGGGTAGCGGCGAACACCGGGGAGCTGTTTTTT
TRBV7-9	16	TRBJ2-5	NA	TRBD1	CASSPTGQGDQETQYF	TGTGCCAGCAGCCCTACGGGACAGGGGGACCAAGAGACCCAGTACTTC
TRBV12-5	14	TRBJ2-1	NA	NA	CASGLVSGYNEQFF	TGTGCTAGTGGTTTGGTTTCAGGGTACAATGAGCAGTTCTTC
TRBV10-2	13	TRBJ2-1	NA	TRBD1	CASLGQGYNEQFF	TGCGCCAGCCTTGGACAGGGCTACAATGAGCAGTTCTTC
TRBV5-5	13	TRBJ2-3	NA	NA	CASTLEYTDTQYF	TGTGCCAGCACCCTGGAGTACACAGATACGCAGTATTTT
TRBV5-1	17	TRBJ2-5	NA	TRBD2	CASSLGSSGSGQETQYF	TGCGCCAGCAGCTTGGGGTCTAGCGGGAGTGGGCAAGAGACCCAGTACTTC
TRBV5-6	17	TRBJ1-5	NA	TRBD1	CASSLGPDRISNQPQHF	TGTGCCAGCAGCTTGGGTCCGGACAGGATAAGCAATCAGCCCCAGCATTTT
TRBV11-3	14	TRBJ2-5	NA	TRBD1	CAKPGQGRGETQYF	TGTGCCAAACCGGGACAGGGACGTGGGGAGACCCAGTACTTC
TRBV5-1	14	TRBJ1-1	NA	TRBD1	CASSWDRVNTEAFF	TGCGCCAGCAGCTGGGACAGGGTGAACACTGAAGCTTTCTTT
TRBV14	17	TRBJ2-4	NA	NA	CASSASYSLVAKNIQYF	TGTGCCAGCAGCGCCTCTTACAGCCTTGTAGCCAAAAACATTCAGTACTTC
TRBV2	16	TRBJ2-2	NA	TRBD1	CARRGAGTGNTGELFF	TGTGCCCGAAGGGGAGCCGGGACAGGGAACACCGGGGAGCTGTTTTTT
TRBV6-5	15	TRBJ2-3	once	NA	CASSYEGGSTDTQYF	TGTGCCAGCAGTTACGAGGGCGGTAGCACAGATACGCAGTATTTT
TRBV4-3	15	TRBJ2-5	NA	NA	CASSQDSWGQATQYF	TGCGCCAGCAGCCAAGATAGTTGGGGGCAGGCGACCCAGTACTTC
TRBV18	16	TRBJ2-5	NA	TRBD2	CASSPLGSGGEETQYF	TGTGCCAGCTCACCACTAGGTAGCGGGGGAGAAGAGACCCAGTACTTC
TRBV10-2	18	TRBJ2-7	NA	TRBD2	CASSESRRGSGGWYEQYF	TGCGCCAGCAGTGAGTCGAGGAGGGGGAGCGGGGGGTGGTACGAGCAGTACTTC
TRBV9	14	TRBJ1-2	NA	NA	CASSPRDWGYGYTF	TGTGCCAGCAGCCCCCGGGACTGGGGATATGGCTACACCTTC
TRBV7-2	14	TRBJ2-7	NA	TRBD2	CASSRSGTNYEQYF	TGTGCCAGCAGCCGATCCGGGACTAACTACGAGCAGTACTTC
TRBV15	15	TRBJ2-3	NA	NA	CATSRVAVSTDTQYF	TGTGCCACCAGCAGAGTGGCCGTCAGCACAGATACGCAGTATTTT
TRBV20-1	11	TRBJ2-3	NA	NA	CSARGTDTQYF	TGCAGTGCCAGGGGTACAGATACGCAGTATTTT
TRBV19	15	TRBJ1-3	NA	NA	CASSIGLAVMNTIYF	TGTGCCAGTAGTATAGGGTTGGCGGTTATGAACACCATATATTTT
TRBV2	15	TRBJ2-7	NA	NA	CASSEATASSYEQYF	TGTGCCAGCAGTGAAGCGACAGCGAGCTCCTACGAGCAGTACTTC
TRBV6-1	14	TRBJ2-7	NA	TRBD2	CASSEGGGFYEQYF	TGTGCCAGCAGTGAGGGCGGGGGATTCTACGAGCAGTACTTC
TRBV28	19	TRBJ2-1	once	TRBD2	CASSLELRLAGGPNNEQFF	TGTGCCAGCAGTTTGGAATTGAGACTAGCGGGAGGGCCAAACAATGAGCAGTTCTTC
TRBV4-3	12	TRBJ2-1	NA	NA	CASSQGTGEQFF	TGCGCCAGCAGCCAGGGAACGGGAGAGCAGTTCTTC
TRBV2	12	TRBJ1-2	NA	NA	CASSQGNSGYTF	TGTGCCAGCAGCCAGGGTAATAGTGGCTACACCTTC
TRBV27	15	TRBJ2-7	NA	TRBD1	CASSSLTGTPYEQYF	TGTGCCAGCAGTTCCTTGACAGGGACGCCCTACGAGCAGTACTTC
TRBV5-1	15	TRBJ2-7	NA	NA	CASSVGGLSSYEQYF	TGCGCCAGCAGCGTGGGAGGACTTAGCTCCTACGAGCAGTACTTC